The 18 T cell receptor beta chains reported below all come from one sample, sequenced in a study of cytomegalovirus exposure and HLA in healthy donors. 60 Vbeta and 13 Jbeta primers were used in PCR. TCRdb's table, derived via immunoSEQ multiplex PCR, lists solely in-frame clones and lacks some. Among under 250,000 clones, around 76% were seen once, and the ten largest hold roughly 0.62%. Sequences were obtained from PBMCs. The receptor source for this set is a man aged 18 to 30 in good health and CMV-seronegative.

The J gene is TRBJ2-7, the V gene TRBV5-4, with TRBD2 matching over 8 bases. Losses at the gene ends were 4 bases for V and 7 bases for J; bases not matched to a gene: 13. CDR1 SGHNT and CDR2 YYREEE come from the germline V gene (reference sequence). The CDR3 spans 15 residues. This chain's CDR3 is CASSTTAGALGEQYF. The CDR3 bases are TGTGCCAGCAGCACCACAGCGGGAGCGCTGGGAGAGCAGTACTTC.

This clone has just a few counts. The V and J genes are TRBV6-6 and TRBJ2-7, with D possibly being TRBD1 (5 bases). This CDR3 has 15 amino acids. V was shortened by 5 bases and J by 0 bases, with 14 bases between the two germline ends. The germline CDR1 and CDR2 sequences are MNHNY and SVGAGI (reference sequence). The CDR3 protein is CASSRSTGYSYEQYF. The CDR3 DNA reads TGTGCCAGCAGTAGATCCACAGGTTACTCCTACGAGCAGTACTTC.

In this sample, this clone turned up once. The chain employs TRBV2 and TRBJ2-5; a weak D match, TRBD1 (6 bases). The CDR3 sequence is 16 residues long. V was clipped by 5 bases and J by 4 bases, with 20 bases between them. Per the germline V gene, CDR1 is SNHLY and CDR2 is FYNNEI. The CDR3 sequence: CASSFADEGDTETQYF. CDR3 nucleotides: TGTGCCAGCAGTTTCGCGGACGAAGGGGACACAGAGACCCAGTACTTC. Together with reference TRBV2 and TRBJ2-5, the CDR3 gives the full variable domain: EPEVTQTPSHQVTQMGQEVILRCVPISNHLYFYWYRQILGQKVEFLVSFYNNEISEKSEIFDDQFSVERPDGSNFTLKIRSTKLEDSAMYFCASSFADEGDTETQYFGPGTRLLVL.

CDR3 in amino acids: CASSPSSSGGGELFF. The CDR3 DNA reads as TGTGCCAGCTCACCCTCCTCTAGCGGCGGCGGGGAGCTGTTTTTT. The rearrangement uses TRBV18 and TRBJ2-2; 7 nucleotides match TRBD2. Germline V gives CDR1 KGHSH, CDR2 LQKENI. V shed 3 bases and J 7 bases; nucleotides not matched to a gene: 8. The CDR3 covers 15 residues.

This clone showed up just once. CDR3 sequence: CASSLSGRGIAQPQHF. CDR3 nucleotides: TGTGCCAGCAGCTTATCCGGCAGGGGGATAGCCCAGCCCCAGCATTTT. The J gene is TRBJ1-5, the V gene TRBV7-2; 7 bases are shared with TRBD1. Germline CDR1 SGHTA, CDR2 FQGNSA. V shed 2 bases, J shed 7 bases, and the junction held 11 bases outside the gene matches. This CDR3 spans 16 amino acids.

The CDR3, as DNA: TGCGCCAGCAGCCAGGGCATATGGGGGGGTAACAAAAACATTCAGTACTTC. This codes for CASSQGIWGGNKNIQYF. This sequence joins TRBV4-1 and TRBJ2-4; TRBD2 aligns across 7 bases. The germline V gene has CDR1 MGHRA and CDR2 YSYEKL. CDR3 length: 17 residues. After removal of 3 bases from V and 3 bases from J, the junction contained 11 bases not matched to a gene.

V is TRBV2 and J is TRBJ1-2; TRBD1 matches 7 bases. After removal of 0 bases from V and 0 bases from J, the junction contained 1 base not matched to a gene. This CDR3 has 15 residues. The V gene's germline CDR1 is SNHLY and CDR2 FYNNEI. The CDR3 sequence: CASSEAGQSNYGYTF. The CDR3 region has the DNA TGTGCCAGCAGTGAAGCGGGACAGTCTAACTATGGCTACACCTTC.

The chain couples TRBV19 to TRBJ2-1, with 11 nucleotides matching TRBD2. CDR1 LNHDA and CDR2 SQIVND come from the germline V gene (reference sequence). After removal of 5 bases from V and 0 bases from J, the junction contained 6 bases not matched to a gene. The CDR3 contains 17 residues. As DNA, the CDR3 is TGTGCCAGTAGTCCCGGACTAGCGGGCTACTCCTACAATGAGCAGTTCTTC. This gives the protein CASSPGLAGYSYNEQFF.

This clone occurred once. The genes are TRBV1 and TRBJ1-2; the D call TRBD1 from the table was never checked on the DNA. TRBV1 is marked as a pseudogene. The CDR3 sequence is 12 residues long. The CDR3: CTSRGRYYGYTF. CDR3 DNA: TGCACCAGCAGGGGCCGATACTATGGCTACACCTTC.

The V call is TRBV7-9, the J call TRBJ2-3; a possible D gene is TRBD1 (5 bases). CDR3 length equals 15 residues. Germline V gives CDR1 SEHNR, CDR2 FQNEAQ (reference sequence). V was clipped by 3 bases and J by 5 bases, with 15 bases between them. The CDR3 spells CASSFRREGKDTQYF. The CDR3 region has the DNA TGTGCCAGCAGCTTTCGCAGGGAAGGCAAAGATACGCAGTATTTT. Full variable domain (remainder filled in from reference TRBV7-9 and TRBJ2-3): DTGVSQNPRHKITKRGQNVTFRCDPISEHNRLYWYRQTLGQGPEFLTYFQNEAQLEKSRLLSDRFSAERPKGSFSTLEIQRTEQGDSAMYLCASSFRREGKDTQYFGPGTRLTVL.

The chain couples TRBV28 to TRBJ1-1, with D hard to call. The V and J ends lost 6 bases and 4 bases respectively, with 21 bases between them. CDR3 length: 16 residues. Germline CDR1 MDHEN, CDR2 SYDVKM. The CDR3 sequence is CASSPLAVVSGTEAFF. DNA of the CDR3: TGTGCCAGCAGCCCCCTAGCGGTGGTATCAGGCACTGAAGCTTTCTTT.

The gene calls are TRBV27 and TRBJ2-5; TRBD2 matches 10 bases. Germline values: CDR1 MNHEY, CDR2 SMNVEV (reference sequence). V lost 2 bases to trimming and J lost 1 base; unmatched junction nucleotides: 1. CDR3 length equals 15 residues. CDR3 residues: CASSLASGSQETQYF. The CDR3 DNA reads as TGTGCCAGCAGTTTAGCTAGCGGGAGCCAAGAGACCCAGTACTTC.

This chain connects TRBV6-5 to TRBJ1-3; TRBD1 is a possible D gene (6 bases). Trimming shortened V by 8 bases and J by 7 bases, and 12 bases separated the two germline ends. CDR3 size: 12 residues. CDR1 MNHEY and CDR2 SVGAGI come from the germline V gene. The CDR3 sequence is CASLDSTNTIYF. The CDR3 DNA reads TGTGCCAGCTTGGACAGTACTAACACCATATATTTT.

V is TRBV5-6 and J is TRBJ2-1, with D possibly being TRBD1 (5 bases). The ends were cut back, 0 bases at V and 2 bases at J, with 15 bases in the middle. The CDR3 covers 17 residues. CDR1 is SGHDT and CDR2 is YYEEEE in the germline V gene. CDR3 region: CASSLAIWGSAYNEQFF. The CDR3 nucleotides are TGTGCCAGCAGCTTGGCCATTTGGGGCAGTGCCTACAATGAGCAGTTCTTC.

V and J are TRBV5-1 and TRBJ2-3; D is unclear. Looked up from germline, CDR1 is SGHRS and CDR2 is YFSETQ. This CDR3 contains 14 residues. Trimming left V 4 bases short and J 2 bases short, with 11 bases between. The CDR3 DNA reads as TGCGCCAGCAGCCCCTCAGCGTCCACAGATACGCAGTATTTT. Translation gives CASSPSASTDTQYF.

The chain couples TRBV14 to TRBJ2-7; D not resolved. This CDR3 contains 14 residues. V was shortened by 0 bases and J by 5 bases, with 11 bases between the two germline ends. The germline V gene has CDR1 SGHDN and CDR2 FVKESK. CDR3 coding DNA: TGTGCCAGCAGCCAAGATCACAGTCCCCACGAGCAGTACTTC. Residues: CASSQDHSPHEQYF.

The CDR3: CASSMKPYRVGKYNSPLHF. The DNA of the CDR3 is TGTGCCAGCAGTATGAAACCTTACAGGGTTGGAAAGTATAATTCACCCCTCCACTTT. V is TRBV2 and J is TRBJ1-6, with D possibly TRBD1 on 6 matching bases. CDR3 size: 19 residues. Germline V CDR1 and CDR2: SNHLY, FYNNEI. Deletions cut 5 bases from V and 4 bases from J, with 24 bases between. Based on the CDR3 plus reference TRBV2 and TRBJ1-6, the full variable domain is EPEVTQTPSHQVTQMGQEVILRCVPISNHLYFYWYRQILGQKVEFLVSFYNNEISEKSEIFDDQFSVERPDGSNFTLKIRSTKLEDSAMYFCASSMKPYRVGKYNSPLHFGNGTRLTVT.

The chain employs TRBV28 and TRBJ2-7; tentative D call: TRBD2 (6 bases). V gave up 7 bases and J gave up 1 base, with 29 bases separating them. CDR1 and CDR2 from the germline V gene are MDHEN and SYDVKM. CDR3 length: 19 residues. The CDR3 loop is CASKGPGGLGGLPSYEQYF. CDR3 coding DNA: TGTGCCAGCAAAGGACCTGGGGGGTTGGGCGGGTTGCCGTCCTACGAGCAGTACTTC.